This T cell receptor beta chain was captured by sequencing in a study of T-cell reconstitution after alpha-beta-depleted transplantation in children. This clonotype was detected ten times or more. This sample's TCRbeta library carried unique molecular identifier barcodes. Each CDR3 protein is one row after TCRdb ran MiXCR on the PCR reads. The sample records about 360,000 distinct CDR3 sequences, more than 10% being singletons. The germline CDR1 and CDR2 sequences are SEHNR and FQNEAQ (reference sequence). The V end was cut by 1 base, the J end by 9 bases, with 1 base between. The CDR3 runs 10 residues.

Sequencing used PBMCs, obtained from the stem cell graft. The origin of this receptor is a human donor who donated a stem cell graft to a child with Fanconi anemia. V and J are TRBV7-9 and TRBJ2-1; D uncertain. The CDR3 DNA reads TGTGCCAGCAGCTTAGGTGAGCAGTTCTTC. It translates to CASSLGEQFF.